Listed below are T cell receptor beta chains from one sample, sequenced in a study of OX40 agonist ivuxolimab in advanced cancers. The assay was immunoSEQ multiplex PCR, and TCRdb's table has in-frame clones only and misses some. The table includes about 39,000 clones, roughly nine tenths detected once. Material: CD4+ or CD8+ T cells sorted from blood, obtained in a trial of the OX40 agonist ivuxolimab. The receptors shown here come from an adult with an advanced solid tumor such as melanoma, head and neck, liver or kidney cancer. Each CDR3 is given with its conserved first and last residue. The D gene is left open where the match is weak. Expanded clones get a size class; other rows say once, few or many, or leave the size out.

v_call	j_call	d_call	clone_size	cdr3_aa	cdr3_nt
TRBV27	TRBJ2-7	TRBD1	.	CASSSPGQGALEQYF	TGTGCCAGCAGTAGTCCGGGACAGGGGGCGCTTGAGCAGTACTTC
TRBV25-1	TRBJ2-7	.	few	CASSDVGGGMFQYF	TGTGCCAGTAGTGACGTAGGGGGGGGGATGTTCCAGTACTTC
TRBV28	TRBJ2-7	TRBD1	.	CASSPRGSTSYEQYF	TGTGCCAGCAGCCCCAGGGGGTCGACTTCCTACGAGCAGTACTTC
TRBV7-2	TRBJ2-7	.	.	CASSPGPYEQYF	TGTGCCAGCAGCCCGGGCCCCTACGAGCAGTACTTC
TRBV9	TRBJ2-3	TRBD1	.	CASSVGGRGFTDTQYF	TGTGCCAGCAGCGTAGGAGGCAGGGGGTTCACAGATACGCAGTATTTT
TRBV5-1	TRBJ2-5	.	.	CASSHLGAGTETQYF	TGCGCCAGCAGCCACCTGGGGGCCGGGACAGAGACCCAGTACTTC
TRBV28	TRBJ2-1	TRBD2	.	CASSRLAPSYNEQFF	TGTGCCAGCAGTCGACTAGCGCCCTCCTACAATGAGCAGTTCTTC
TRBV28	TRBJ1-1	TRBD1	.	CASSSTGGGFGLNTEAFF	TGTGCCAGCAGTTCGACAGGGGGTGGATTCGGGTTGAACACTGAAGCTTTCTTT
TRBV30	TRBJ2-7	.	once	CAWTIGGEQYF	TGTGCCTGGACAATCGGGGGCGAGCAGTACTTC
TRBV10-2	TRBJ2-7	TRBD2	once	CASRGLAGEEEQYF	TGCGCCAGCAGGGGACTAGCGGGAGAGGAGGAGCAGTACTTC
TRBV29-1	TRBJ1-2	.	.	CSVVSGSTLGYTF	TGCAGCGTCGTTTCCGGGAGTACCTTAGGCTACACCTTC
TRBV11-2	TRBJ1-5	.	.	CASSLSNQPQHF	TGTGCCAGCAGCTTATCCAATCAGCCCCAGCATTTT
TRBV28	TRBJ2-5	.	.	CASRRHDQETQYF	TGTGCCAGCAGACGCCACGATCAAGAGACCCAGTACTTC
TRBV11-2	TRBJ2-7	.	.	CASSLAAYEQYF	TGTGCCAGCAGCTTAGCTGCCTACGAGCAGTACTTC
TRBV7-3	TRBJ2-2	TRBD2	.	CASSPPGLAGGAGELFF	TGTGCCAGCAGCCCGCCGGGACTAGCGGGTGGGGCCGGGGAGCTGTTTTTT
TRBV5-1	TRBJ2-1	.	.	CASSPPEGINQFF	TGCGCCAGCAGCCCGCCCGAGGGGATCAACCAGTTCTTC
TRBV2	TRBJ2-1	TRBD2	.	CASSHSGLYNEQFF	TGTGCCAGCAGTCATAGCGGGTTATACAATGAGCAGTTCTTC
TRBV19	TRBJ1-2	.	few	CASSIGGDYGYTF	TGTGCCAGTAGTATAGGTGGGGACTATGGCTACACCTTC
TRBV11-1	TRBJ2-7	.	once	CASSLEGGYEQYF	TGTGCCAGCAGCTTAGAAGGGGGGTACGAGCAGTACTTC
TRBV30	TRBJ1-2	TRBD1	.	CAWSLTGGYYGYTF	TGTGCCTGGAGTTTGACAGGGGGTTACTATGGCTACACCTTC
TRBV5-4	TRBJ2-1	.	.	CASSLTGNEQFF	TGTGCCAGCAGCTTGACCGGGAATGAGCAGTTCTTC
TRBV6-5	TRBJ2-2	.	.	CASSYPRVYAGELFF	TGTGCCAGCAGTTATCCCAGGGTCTATGCCGGGGAGCTGTTTTTT
TRBV6-5	TRBJ2-5	.	.	CASSYTPGPTDETQYF	TGTGCCAGCAGTTACACCCCGGGACCGACCGATGAGACCCAGTACTTC
TRBV27	TRBJ2-3	TRBD2	.	CASSFLGEGQRDTQYF	TGTGCCAGCAGTTTTCTGGGGGAGGGCCAAAGAGATACGCAGTATTTT
TRBV4-2	TRBJ2-6	.	.	CASSQDWGAGGANVLTF	TGTGCCAGCAGCCAAGATTGGGGGGCTGGTGGGGCCAACGTCCTGACTTTC
TRBV5-5	TRBJ2-7	.	.	CASSGSGTRPYEQYF	TGTGCCAGCAGCGGGTCCGGGACACGGCCTTACGAGCAGTACTTC
TRBV6-5	TRBJ2-1	TRBD2	.	CASRPTSGSIDEQFF	TGTGCCAGCAGGCCTACTAGCGGGAGTATCGACGAGCAGTTCTTC
TRBV5-4	TRBJ2-2	TRBD2	medium-sized	CASSLTYSGAGELFF	TGTGCCAGCAGCCTAACCTATAGCGGGGCCGGGGAGCTGTTTTTT
TRBV27	TRBJ2-5	TRBD1	.	CASSRTGGVSQYF	TGTGCCAGCAGTCGTACAGGGGGAGTATCCCAGTACTTC
TRBV29-1	TRBJ2-2	TRBD1	.	CSVGDRGSGELFF	TGCAGCGTTGGGGACAGGGGGTCCGGGGAGCTGTTTTTT
TRBV30	TRBJ2-7	.	.	CAWGEFRDEQYF	TGTGCCTGGGGGGAATTTAGAGACGAGCAGTACTTC
TRBV9	TRBJ1-4	.	.	CASSVEGHKSPPEEKLFF	TGTGCCAGCAGCGTAGAGGGACACAAGAGCCCCCCGGAAGAAAAACTGTTTTTT
TRBV27	TRBJ2-7	TRBD1	.	CASSAGTAYEQYF	TGTGCCAGCAGCGCCGGGACAGCCTACGAGCAGTACTTC
TRBV5-1	TRBJ2-7	.	.	CASSLGSPTYEQYF	TGCGCCAGCAGCTTGGGTTCACCCACCTACGAGCAGTACTTC
TRBV4-3	TRBJ2-7	.	.	CASSQGTGELYSYEQYF	TGCGCCAGCAGCCAGGGGACGGGGGAACTATACTCCTACGAGCAGTACTTC
TRBV13	TRBJ1-1	.	.	CASSGAVNTEAFF	TGTGCCAGCAGTGGGGCGGTGAACACTGAAGCTTTCTTT
TRBV29-1	TRBJ2-4	.	.	CSVEEVLSGIQYF	TGCAGCGTTGAAGAAGTTCTATCCGGCATTCAGTACTTC
TRBV2	TRBJ2-5	TRBD1	.	CASSGDRGRLEETQYF	TGTGCCAGCAGTGGGGACAGGGGTAGATTGGAAGAGACCCAGTACTTC
TRBV5-1	TRBJ2-7	TRBD2	.	CASSLGPGLAYEQYF	TGCGCCAGCAGCTTGGGACCGGGACTAGCTTACGAGCAGTACTTC
TRBV4-3	TRBJ2-3	.	few	CASSQGGLEAKDTQYF	TGCGCCAGCAGCCAAGGTGGGTTGGAAGCTAAAGATACGCAGTATTTT
TRBV5-6	TRBJ1-2	.	.	CASAPQETYGYTF	TGTGCCAGCGCCCCCCAGGAAACTTATGGCTACACCTTC
TRBV30	TRBJ2-5	TRBD2	.	CAWSVGSGGETQYF	TGTGCCTGGAGTGTCGGTAGCGGGGGAGAGACCCAGTACTTC
TRBV11-1	TRBJ2-3	.	.	CASSPDLSNTDTQYF	TGTGCCAGCAGCCCCGACCTCTCGAACACAGATACGCAGTATTTT
TRBV7-2	TRBJ2-1	TRBD2	.	CASSLNPRGSGRLGEQFF	TGTGCCAGCAGCTTAAACCCCAGGGGTAGCGGGAGGTTAGGTGAGCAGTTCTTC
TRBV19	TRBJ2-7	.	once	CASSHGQTYEQYF	TGTGCCAGTAGTCACGGACAGACCTACGAGCAGTACTTC
TRBV7-9	TRBJ2-7	.	.	CASSLGRNYEQYF	TGTGCCAGCAGCTTGGGGAGAAATTACGAGCAGTACTTC
TRBV27	TRBJ1-1	TRBD1	.	CASSFSGQGEAFF	TGTGCCAGCAGTTTTTCAGGACAGGGTGAAGCTTTCTTT
TRBV11-2	TRBJ2-7	.	.	CASSLTGSGPSYEQYF	TGTGCCAGCAGCTTAACGGGGAGCGGTCCCAGCTACGAGCAGTACTTC
TRBV5-4	TRBJ2-3	.	.	CASPTRGPNMRGTQYF	TGTGCCAGCCCTACGAGGGGACCCAACATGCGAGGTACGCAGTATTTT
TRBV21-1	TRBJ2-2	.	.	CASTPLGQMGTGELFF	TGTGCCAGCACTCCCCTCGGACAGATGGGCACCGGGGAGCTGTTTTTT
TRBV11-1	TRBJ2-7	.	.	CASSLLAQAGGYEQYF	TGTGCCAGCAGCTTACTGGCCCAGGCAGGGGGGTACGAGCAGTACTTC
TRBV9	TRBJ2-1	TRBD2	.	CASSVGVLAGGISYNEQFF	TGTGCCAGCAGCGTAGGTGTACTAGCGGGAGGGATCTCCTACAATGAGCAGTTCTTC
TRBV5-1	TRBJ2-2	TRBD1	once	CASSWTGYTGELFF	TGCGCCAGCAGCTGGACAGGATACACCGGGGAGCTGTTTTTT
TRBV6-4	TRBJ2-3	.	.	CASRYKGDSSPFTDTQYF	TGTGCCAGCAGGTATAAGGGGGACTCCAGCCCCTTCACAGATACGCAGTATTTT
TRBV9	TRBJ2-1	.	once	CASSVRLGEQFF	TGTGCCAGCAGCGTAAGGCTGGGTGAGCAGTTCTTC